This is a list of T cell receptor beta chains from one sample in a study of shared clonotypes between healthy human individuals. Sequencing used immunoSEQ multiplex PCR; TCRdb keeps in-frame clones, though not all of them. This sample has fewer than 850,000 clones, with approximately 75% found just once. The sample comprised memory CD4+ T cells sorted from blood. Every receptor here comes from a woman aged 30 to 39 in good health. The CDR3 runs from the conserved cysteine through the conserved F or W. D genes are given only for firm matches. A row's size may be missing; if present it is once, few, many or a size class.

J gene	V gene	D gene	CDR3 length	clone size	CDR3 DNA	CDR3 protein
TRBJ1-5	TRBV5-6	-	15	-	TGTGCCAGCAGCTTAGAGCGGGACAACAATCAGCCCCAGCATTTT	CASSLERDNNQPQHF
TRBJ1-5	TRBV6-1	-	13	-	TGTGCCAGCAGCGAGTCTGGGAAGGGGCCCCAGCATTTT	CASSESGKGPQHF
TRBJ2-6	TRBV19	-	16	-	TGTGCCAGTAGTATGAGTTACGACTCTGGGGCCAACGTCCTGACTTTC	CASSMSYDSGANVLTF
TRBJ2-2	TRBV5-1	TRBD1	16	-	TGCGCCAGCAGCTTGTCGTCAGGGGGACGTACCGGGGAGCTGTTTTTT	CASSLSSGGRTGELFF
TRBJ1-3	TRBV27	-	14	-	TGTGCCAGCAGTTCAGGAGGGAGCGGAAACACCATATATTTT	CASSSGGSGNTIYF
TRBJ2-1	TRBV5-1	TRBD2	16	-	TGCGCCAGCAGCCCCCCGGGACTATCGACCTACAATGAGCAGTTCTTC	CASSPPGLSTYNEQFF
TRBJ1-2	TRBV2	TRBD1	13	-	TGTGCCACCAGGACTCAGGGGGCGGGCGGCTACACCTTC	CATRTQGAGGYTF
TRBJ2-3	TRBV6-5	-	13	-	TGTGCCAGCCGATCCCCCGTCCCAGATACGCAGTATTTT	CASRSPVPDTQYF
TRBJ1-1	TRBV20-1	-	11	-	TGCAGTGCCGTCCGGGACACTGAAGCTTTCTTT	CSAVRDTEAFF
TRBJ1-2	TRBV28	-	12	-	TGTGCCACCGATGGGGGGACCTATGGCTACACCTTC	CATDGGTYGYTF
TRBJ2-7	TRBV5-1	-	14	-	TGCGCCAGCAGCTTGGGGGGAGGTTCCTACGAGCAGTACTTC	CASSLGGGSYEQYF
TRBJ1-5	TRBV28	-	17	-	TGTGCCAGCAGTTTACGGGTAAATACAGGGTCCAATCAGCCCCAGCATTTT	CASSLRVNTGSNQPQHF
TRBJ2-5	TRBV30	TRBD2	14	-	TGTGCCTGGAGGCCAGCGGGGGCACAAGAGACCCAGTACTTC	CAWRPAGAQETQYF
TRBJ2-3	TRBV6-1	TRBD2	15	-	TGTGCCAGCAGTTCGTTAGCGGGACGGCCAGATACGCAGTATTTT	CASSSLAGRPDTQYF
TRBJ2-7	TRBV27	-	14	-	TGTGCCAGCAGTCCTCTGGACAGCTCCTACGAGCAGTACTTC	CASSPLDSSYEQYF
TRBJ2-5	TRBV27	-	15	once	TGTGCCAGCAGTTCCCGGGACAACCCGTGGGAGACCCAGTACTTC	CASSSRDNPWETQYF
TRBJ2-6	TRBV28	-	15	-	TGTGCCAGCAGGACCTCTGGCAGGGTAGGGTCTGTCCTGACTTTC	CASRTSGRVGSVLTF
TRBJ2-1	TRBV19	-	15	-	TGTGCCAGTAGTATTATCCGGAGCTCCTACAATGAGCAGTTCTTC	CASSIIRSSYNEQFF
TRBJ2-7	TRBV25-1	TRBD1	14	-	TGTGCCAGCAGTGTACAGGGGGCGTCAGGCGAGCAGTACTTC	CASSVQGASGEQYF